The 5 T cell receptor beta chains below all came from one sample that was sequenced in a study of blood T cells in healthy people across ages. Alongside a J-beta primer mix, a sample-barcoded 5' primer served in a second PCR lasting roughly 6 to 11 cycles. TCRdb re-analysed the 5' RACE reads in MiXCR, keeping a single row per CDR3 protein. Of 800,000 to 1,300,000 distinct CDR3 sequences in the sample, about 25% were seen once. The same sample was also used in a study of T cells of mothers and their children.

The sequenced sample was blood. These receptors originate from a girl aged 2-15 years in good health.

This clonotype was seen a few times. This chain uses TRBV11-2 with TRBJ2-7; 8 bases line up with TRBD1. With V trimmed by 5 bases and J by 5 bases, 8 bases remained unmatched. The CDR3 covers 14 residues. The germline CDR1 and CDR2 sequences are SGHAT and FQNNGV. In DNA form, the CDR3 reads TGTGCCAGCAGCCAAAAGACAGGGGAGGACGAGCAGTACTTC. This translates into CASSQKTGEDEQYF. Complete variable domain (other parts from reference TRBV11-2 and TRBJ2-7): EAGVAQSPRYKIIEKRQSVAFWCNPISGHATLYWYQQILGQGPKLLIQFQNNGVVDDSQLPKDRFSAERLKGVDSTLKIQPAKLEDSAVYLCASSQKTGEDEQYFGPGTRLTVT.

The chain recombines TRBV29-1 with TRBJ2-7, with D hard to call. The CDR3 has 11 amino acids. The germline CDR1 and CDR2 sequences are SQVTM and ANQGSEA. Between the trimmed V and J ends, which lost 7 bases and 0 bases, there was a span of 7 bases. The CDR3 DNA is TGCAGCGGAAGCTACTCCTACGAGCAGTACTTC. Its protein is CSGSYSYEQYF.

The rearrangement uses TRBV20-1 and TRBJ2-5, with D perhaps TRBD2 (6 bases). The CDR3 extends over 15 amino acids. Germline V CDR1 and CDR2: DFQATT, SNEGSKA (reference sequence). Trimming stripped 7 bases from V and 4 bases from J, with 22 bases between. For the CDR3, the DNA is TGCAGTGTGGCTAGCGCAACTGACGGGCGAGAGACCCAGTACTTC. Amino acid sequence: CSVASATDGRETQYF.

The CDR3 DNA reads TGCGCCAGCAGCCAAGAGTTCCCCAGGGCGTTCTATGGCTACACCTTC. Protein sequence: CASSQEFPRAFYGYTF. This sequence joins TRBV4-1 and TRBJ1-2, with D maybe TRBD1 (5 bases). CDR1 MGHRA and CDR2 YSYEKL come from the germline V gene. V lost 0 bases, J lost 4 bases, and 15 bases lay in between. This CDR3 has 16 residues.

This clonotype was seen a handful of times. This chain joins TRBV12-3 or TRBV12-4 and TRBJ2-5, with D perhaps TRBD1 or TRBD2 (5 bases each). V was cut by 6 bases and J by 4 bases, with 21 bases left in between. The CDR3 runs to 16 residues. This chain's CDR3 is CASRKGPLETRETQYF. The CDR3 nucleotides read TGTGCCAGCAGGAAGGGACCCCTTGAGACCCGAGAGACCCAGTACTTC.